This T cell receptor beta chain was captured by sequencing in a study of T-cell reconstitution after alpha-beta-depleted transplantation in children. V shed 2 bases, J shed 7 bases, and the junction held 5 bases outside the gene matches. The CDR3 extends over 15 amino acids. This clonotype was observed many times. Unique molecular identifiers were incorporated when the TCRbeta library was constructed. MiXCR, applied by TCRdb to the PCR reads, yields one record per CDR3 protein. The sample carries 150,000 to 200,000 distinct CDR3 sequences, just over 14% recorded once. This TCR came from a human donor who donated a stem cell graft to a child with acute lymphoblastic leukemia. Source: PBMCs from the stem cell graft donor, taken from the stem cell graft. The chain uses TRBV12-3 or TRBV12-4 and TRBJ1-5, with 10 nucleotides matching TRBD1. In nucleotides, the CDR3 is TGTGCCAGCAGTTTACGACAGGGGGCAGGACAGCCCCAGCATTTT. Its protein is CASSLRQGAGQPQHF.